This is a list of T cell receptor beta chains from one sample in a study of cytomegalovirus exposure and HLA in healthy donors. Assay: immunoSEQ multiplex PCR; the TCRdb copy retains only in-frame clones and omits some. The sample shows 55,000 to 65,000 clones, approximately 79% of them seen only once. Sequences were obtained from PBMCs. These receptors were taken from a woman aged 25 to 39 in good health and CMV-seronegative. Each CDR3 is given with its conserved first and last residue. The D gene is left open where the match is weak. A clone size is listed for some rows: how often the clone was seen (once, few, many), or a class if it is expanded.

>TRBV27|15|TRBD2|-|TRBJ2-2
CASSLSGGGTGELFF
TGTGCCAGCAGTTTGTCGGGGGGAGGCACCGGGGAGCTGTTTTTT
>TRBV2|15|-|-|TRBJ1-2
CASSADSSAVYGYTF
TGTGCCAGCAGTGCGGACAGTTCGGCGGTCTATGGCTACACCTTC
>TRBV19|15|-|-|TRBJ1-3
CASSSRTDSGNTIYF
TGTGCCAGTAGTAGTAGGACAGATTCTGGAAACACCATATATTTT
>TRBV5-1|14|-|-|TRBJ1-1
CASSRLTPQIEAFF
TGCGCCAGCAGCCGACTAACCCCCCAAATTGAAGCTTTCTTT
>TRBV19|11|-|-|TRBJ1-2
CASSWDNGYTF
TGTGCCAGTAGTTGGGACAATGGCTACACCTTC
>TRBV7-9|12|TRBD1|-|TRBJ2-5
CASSPDREAQYF
TGTGCCAGCAGCCCGGACAGGGAGGCCCAGTACTTC
>TRBV9|14|TRBD1|-|TRBJ1-2
CASSFRTGSLTYTF
TGTGCCAGCAGCTTCCGGACAGGGTCCTTGACCTACACCTTC
>TRBV6-6|16|TRBD1|-|TRBJ1-2
CASSYAATGTNYGYTF
TGTGCCAGCAGTTACGCTGCGACAGGGACCAACTATGGCTACACCTTC
>TRBV6-5|15|TRBD1|-|TRBJ2-5
CASSPGQGGVETQYF
TGTGCCAGCAGCCCAGGACAGGGCGGAGTGGAGACCCAGTACTTC
>TRBV5-4|14|TRBD1|-|TRBJ2-1
CASSLSDRAGEQFF
TGTGCCAGCAGCCTCTCGGACAGGGCAGGTGAGCAGTTCTTC
>TRBV6-1|12|-|-|TRBJ1-2
CASSEGGRGYTF
TGTGCCAGCAGTGAAGGTGGGAGGGGCTACACCTTC
>TRBV6-6|14|TRBD1|-|TRBJ2-3
CASTYGQGTDTQYF
TGTGCCAGCACCTATGGACAGGGAACAGATACGCAGTATTTT
>TRBV12-5|12|-|-|TRBJ2-3
CASGLDRTTQYF
TGTGCTAGTGGTTTGGATAGAACTACGCAGTATTTT
>TRBV5-8|17|TRBD1|-|TRBJ1-1
CASSRRDRALMNTEAFF
TGTGCCAGCAGCCGCCGGGACAGGGCTTTGATGAACACTGAAGCTTTCTTT
>TRBV7-9|14|TRBD1|-|TRBJ2-1
CASSSGQGYNEQFF
TGTGCCAGCAGCTCGGGACAGGGGTACAATGAGCAGTTCTTC
>TRBV6-5|14|TRBD1|-|TRBJ2-3
CASSRDRATDTQYF
TGTGCCAGCAGCCGCGACAGGGCCACAGATACGCAGTATTTT
>TRBV6-5|16|TRBD1|-|TRBJ2-1
CASSSGQGAGYNEQFF
TGTGCCAGCAGTTCGGGACAGGGGGCGGGATACAATGAGCAGTTCTTC
>TRBV10-3|16|-|-|TRBJ1-2
CAISELSIGQGGGYTF
TGTGCCATCAGTGAACTCAGCATAGGTCAGGGAGGTGGCTACACCTTC
>TRBV5-4|13|-|-|TRBJ2-2
CASSSGQTGELFF
TGTGCCAGCAGCTCCGGACAGACCGGGGAGCTGTTTTTT
>TRBV2|14|-|-|TRBJ1-2
CASSESGIPMGYTF
TGTGCCAGCAGTGAATCAGGGATTCCTATGGGCTACACCTTC
>TRBV11-3|14|TRBD1|once|TRBJ2-5
CASSPPDRVETQYF
TGTGCCAGCAGCCCCCCCGACAGGGTAGAGACCCAGTACTTC
>TRBV6-5|15|TRBD1|few|TRBJ1-4
CASRDPGTGGEKLFF
TGTGCCAGCAGGGATCCCGGGACAGGAGGGGAAAAACTGTTTTTT
>TRBV2|11|-|-|TRBJ1-5
CASSAGQPQHF
TGTGCCAGCAGTGCGGGGCAGCCCCAGCATTTT
>TRBV21-1|16|-|few|TRBJ2-2
CASSVAGTSYTGELFF
TGTGCCAGCAGCGTTGCCGGGACTAGCTATACCGGGGAGCTGTTTTTT
>TRBV11-2|14|-|-|TRBJ2-3
CASSLARAVDTQYF
TGTGCCAGCAGCTTAGCCAGGGCCGTAGATACGCAGTATTTT
>TRBV11-2|13|-|-|TRBJ1-1
CASSSLRNTEAFF
TGTGCCAGCAGCTCGCTCAGGAACACTGAAGCTTTCTTT
>TRBV7-6|13|-|-|TRBJ2-1
CASSLDTYNEQFF
TGTGCCAGCAGCCTGGACACCTACAATGAGCAGTTCTTC
>TRBV7-2|14|-|few|TRBJ2-7
CASSLGQSRGEQYF
TGTGCCAGCAGCTTGGGACAGTCTCGGGGGGAGCAGTACTTC
>TRBV7-9|14|TRBD1|-|TRBJ1-4
CASSIRDSNEKLFF
TGTGCCAGCAGCATCCGGGACAGTAATGAAAAACTGTTTTTT
>TRBV30|13|-|once|TRBJ2-7
CAWSVSQGYEQYF
TGTGCCTGGAGTGTCTCACAGGGCTACGAGCAGTACTTC
>TRBV18|20|TRBD1|-|TRBJ1-5
CASSPESGTGGASGNQPQHF
TGTGCCAGCTCACCGGAGTCCGGGACAGGGGGCGCGTCGGGTAATCAGCCCCAGCATTTT
>TRBV5-1|14|-|-|TRBJ1-4
CASSAGPTNEKLFF
TGCGCCAGCAGCGCGGGCCCAACTAATGAAAAACTGTTTTTT
>TRBV7-2|15|TRBD1|-|TRBJ2-3
CASSLKGGPTDTQYF
TGTGCCAGCAGCTTAAAAGGGGGCCCCACAGATACGCAGTATTTT
>TRBV9|16|-|once|TRBJ2-7
CASSAARDGSSYEQYF
TGTGCCAGCAGCGCTGCCCGCGACGGGAGCTCCTACGAGCAGTACTTC
>TRBV19|13|TRBD1|-|TRBJ2-4
CASKGQGLNIQYF
TGTGCCAGTAAAGGACAGGGGCTAAACATTCAGTACTTC
>TRBV29-1|14|TRBD1|-|TRBJ1-1
CSVDRAGGNTEAFF
TGCAGCGTTGATAGGGCAGGGGGGAACACTGAAGCTTTCTTT
>TRBV6-5|8|-|-|TRBJ1-5
CASTPGCF
TGTGCCAGCACCCCCGGGTGTTTT
>TRBV18|15|-|-|TRBJ2-5
CASSLSTDIRETQYF
TGTGCCAGCTCACTTTCGACAGACATTCGGGAGACCCAGTACTTC
>TRBV5-5|15|TRBD1|-|TRBJ1-2
CASSLGDSSLDGYTF
TGTGCCAGCAGCCTAGGGGACAGCTCCTTAGATGGCTACACCTTC
>TRBV28|17|TRBD1|-|TRBJ2-5
CASSLGQGAVAEETQYF
TGTGCCAGCAGTTTGGGACAGGGGGCCGTAGCGGAGGAGACCCAGTACTTC
>TRBV5-4|14|TRBD1|-|TRBJ1-4
CASSLQGGGEKLFF
TGTGCCAGCAGCTTGCAAGGGGGCGGGGAAAAACTGTTTTTT
>TRBV19|15|TRBD2|-|TRBJ2-5
CASSKRLAGVETQYF
TGTGCCAGTAGCAAACGACTAGCGGGAGTAGAGACCCAGTACTTC
>TRBV6-1|15|TRBD2|medium-sized|TRBJ2-1
CASSDSSGSYNEQFF
TGTGCCAGCAGTGACTCTAGCGGCTCCTACAATGAGCAGTTCTTC